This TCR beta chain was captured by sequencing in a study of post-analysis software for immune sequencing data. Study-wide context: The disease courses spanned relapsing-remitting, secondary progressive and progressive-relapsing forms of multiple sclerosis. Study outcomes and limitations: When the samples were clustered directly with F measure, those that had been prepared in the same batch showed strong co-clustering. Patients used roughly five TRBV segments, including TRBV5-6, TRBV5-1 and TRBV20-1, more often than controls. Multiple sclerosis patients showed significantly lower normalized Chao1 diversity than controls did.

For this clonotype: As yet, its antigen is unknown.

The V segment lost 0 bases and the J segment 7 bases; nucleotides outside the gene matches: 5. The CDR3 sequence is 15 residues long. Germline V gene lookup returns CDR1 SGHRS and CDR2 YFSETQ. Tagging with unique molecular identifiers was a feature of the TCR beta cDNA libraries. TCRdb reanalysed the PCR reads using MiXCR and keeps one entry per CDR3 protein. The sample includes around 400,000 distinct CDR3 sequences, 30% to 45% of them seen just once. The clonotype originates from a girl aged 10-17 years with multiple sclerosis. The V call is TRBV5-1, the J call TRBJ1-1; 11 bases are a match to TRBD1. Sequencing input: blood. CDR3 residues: CASSLEGTGGDEAFF. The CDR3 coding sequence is TGCGCCAGCAGCTTGGAGGGGACAGGGGGTGATGAAGCTTTCTTT.